This T cell receptor beta chain was sequenced during a study of blood T cells in healthy people across ages. Comments on this clonotype: Its antigen is still unknown. This may arise from a read error, as a much more abundant clone is one base away.

Study conclusions and caveats: It was held that diversity estimates obtained from one million T cells represented underestimates. Long-lived donors carried more naive CD4+ cells and greater diversity than aged donors.

V gave up 2 bases and J gave up 10 bases, with 21 bases separating them. Germline V lookup: CDR1 SEHNR, CDR2 FQNEAQ (reference sequence). CDR3 length: 16 residues. The second PCR ran about 6 to 12 cycles with a sample-barcoded 5' primer and J-beta primers. TCRdb re-analysed the 5' RACE reads in MiXCR, keeping a single row per CDR3 protein. Of over a million distinct CDR3 sequences in the sample, 40% to 45% were seen once. Sequencing used blood. The rearrangement links TRBV7-9 to TRBJ2-1; D not certain. This receptor was taken from an older woman in good health. The CDR3 loop is CASSLMDVTRSSEQFF. The CDR3 coding sequence is TGTGCCAGCAGCTTAATGGACGTCACTCGCTCATCGGAGCAGTTCTTC. Together with reference TRBV7-9 and TRBJ2-1, the CDR3 gives the full variable domain: DTGVSQNPRHKITKRGQNVTFRCDPISEHNRLYWYRQTLGQGPEFLTYFQNEAQLEKSRLLSDRFSAERPKGSFSTLEIQRTEQGDSAMYLCASSLMDVTRSSEQFFGPGTRLTVL.